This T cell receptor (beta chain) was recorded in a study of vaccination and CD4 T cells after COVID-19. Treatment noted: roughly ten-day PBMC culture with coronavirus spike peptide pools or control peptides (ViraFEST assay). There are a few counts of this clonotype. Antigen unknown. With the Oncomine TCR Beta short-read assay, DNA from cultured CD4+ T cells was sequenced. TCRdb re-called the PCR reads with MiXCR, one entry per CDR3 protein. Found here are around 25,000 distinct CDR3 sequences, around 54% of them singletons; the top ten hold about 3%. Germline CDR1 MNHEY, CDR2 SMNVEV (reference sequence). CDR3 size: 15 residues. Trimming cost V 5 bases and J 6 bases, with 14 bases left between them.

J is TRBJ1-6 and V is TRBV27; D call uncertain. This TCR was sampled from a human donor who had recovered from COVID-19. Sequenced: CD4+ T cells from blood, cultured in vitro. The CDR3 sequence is CASSLGPTVNSPLHF. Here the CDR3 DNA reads TGTGCCAGCAGTCTCGGCCCGACCGTTAATTCACCCCTCCACTTT.